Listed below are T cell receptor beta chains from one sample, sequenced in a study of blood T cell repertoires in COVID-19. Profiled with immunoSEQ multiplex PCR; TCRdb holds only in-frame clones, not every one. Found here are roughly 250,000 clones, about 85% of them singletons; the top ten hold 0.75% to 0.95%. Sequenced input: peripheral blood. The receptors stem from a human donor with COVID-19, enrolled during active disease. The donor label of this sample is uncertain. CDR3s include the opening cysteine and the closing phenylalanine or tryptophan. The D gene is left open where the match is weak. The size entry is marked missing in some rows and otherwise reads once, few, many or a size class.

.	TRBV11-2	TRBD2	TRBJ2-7	TGTGCCAGCAGCTTATATTCTAGCGGGAGTGTCTACGAGCAGTACTTC	CASSLYSSGSVYEQYF
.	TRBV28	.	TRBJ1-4	TGTGCCAGCAGTTTATGGTCTCGGCGGAGGGCAATAAGGGTTTTT	CASSLWSRRRAIRVF
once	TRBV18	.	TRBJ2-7	TGTGCCAGCTCACCTTCCAGGGGTCACGAGCAGTACTTC	CASSPSRGHEQYF
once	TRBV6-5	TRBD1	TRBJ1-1	TGTGCCAGCAGGGGAACAGGGGGAGCTTTCTTT	CASRGTGGAFF
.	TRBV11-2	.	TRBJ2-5	TGTGCCAGCAGCTTCCCAATCCAAGAGACCCAGTACTTC	CASSFPIQETQYF
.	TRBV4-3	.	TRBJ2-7	TGCGCCAGCAGCCAAGATTGGCGGCCCGCCTCGGGGACACAATACGAGCAGTACTTC	CASSQDWRPASGTQYEQYF
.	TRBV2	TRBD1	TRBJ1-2	TGTGCCAGCAGGCAACAACCGGGACAGGATTTGAAGGGCTACACCTTC	CASRQQPGQDLKGYTF
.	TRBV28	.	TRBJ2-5	TGTGCCAGCAGTACCCAACAGGGATGGGGACAAGAGACCCAGTACTTC	CASSTQQGWGQETQYF
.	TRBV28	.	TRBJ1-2	TGTGCCAGCAAGCCTGGGGCAGGAACTGGTGGCTACACCTTC	CASKPGAGTGGYTF
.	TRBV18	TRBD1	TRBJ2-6	TGTGCCAGCTCACCCCGGACAGGGGGGGACTCTGGGGCCAACGTCCTGACTTTC	CASSPRTGGDSGANVLTF
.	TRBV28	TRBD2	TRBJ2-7	TGTGCCAGCAGTCCACCTGGGGGACTAAGGGAGCAGTACTTC	CASSPPGGLREQYF
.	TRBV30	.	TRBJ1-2	TGTGCCTGGAGTGTAGCCGTGGCAGGTGCCAACTATGGCTACACCTTC	CAWSVAVAGANYGYTF
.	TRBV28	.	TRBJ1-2	TGTGCCAGCAGCCTAAGCAGGGTTAACTATGGCTACACCTTC	CASSLSRVNYGYTF
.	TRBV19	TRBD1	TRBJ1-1	TGTGCCAGTAGTATACAACCAGGGGGGAACACTGAAGCTTTCTTT	CASSIQPGGNTEAFF
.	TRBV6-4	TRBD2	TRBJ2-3	TGTGCCAGCAGTGACCTAGCGGGAGAATGGACAGATACGCAGTATTTT	CASSDLAGEWTDTQYF
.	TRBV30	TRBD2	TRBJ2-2	TGTGCCTGGAGTGTACAAGCGGGAACCGGGGAGCTGTTTTTT	CAWSVQAGTGELFF
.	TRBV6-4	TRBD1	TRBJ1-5	TGTGCCACCGGGACAGGAGGGGGCAATCAGCCCCAGCATTTT	CATGTGGGNQPQHF
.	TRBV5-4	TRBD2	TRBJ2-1	TGTGCCAGCAGCTTCCCCGGGACTAGCGGGATACACAATGAGCAGTTCTTC	CASSFPGTSGIHNEQFF
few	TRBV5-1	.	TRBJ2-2	TGCGCCAGCAGTGTGGGATCGGGGACCGGGGAGCTGTTTTTT	CASSVGSGTGELFF
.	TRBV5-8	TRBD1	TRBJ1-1	TGTGCCAGCAGCACACCGACAGGGGATTGGGTTGAAGCTTTCTTT	CASSTPTGDWVEAFF
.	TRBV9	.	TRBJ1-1	TGTGCCAGCAGCGTAGCCGGGGGAGATAACACTGAAGCTTTCTTT	CASSVAGGDNTEAFF
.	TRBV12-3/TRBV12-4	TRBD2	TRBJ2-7	TGTGCCAGTAAAACTAGCGGGCTCTACGAGCAGTACTTC	CASKTSGLYEQYF
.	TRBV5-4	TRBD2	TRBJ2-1	TGTGCCAGCAGCTTACGGCAGCGGGAGGGGCCCTACAATGAGCAGTTCTTC	CASSLRQREGPYNEQFF
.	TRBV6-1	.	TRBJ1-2	TGTGCCAGCAGTGATTGGATGCGGGGCTACACCTTC	CASSDWMRGYTF
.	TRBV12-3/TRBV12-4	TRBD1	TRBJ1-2	TGTGCCAGCAGTTTGGGACAGGCGTGGGGCTACACCTTC	CASSLGQAWGYTF
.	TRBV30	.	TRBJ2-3	TGTGCCTGGAGGGGCCTCCCAGATACGCAGTATTTT	CAWRGLPDTQYF
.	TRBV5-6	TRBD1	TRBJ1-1	TGTGCCAGCAGCTTGCCCGAGGACAGGCGGAACACTGAAGCTTTCTTT	CASSLPEDRRNTEAFF
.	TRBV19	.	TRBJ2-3	TGTGCCAGTAGTATTTTCGGGAGCACAGATACGCAGTATTTT	CASSIFGSTDTQYF
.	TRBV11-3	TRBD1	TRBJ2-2	TGTGCCAGCAGCCCAGGGGGCTTAGTAACCGGGGAGCTGTTTTTT	CASSPGGLVTGELFF
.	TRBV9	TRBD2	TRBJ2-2	TGTGCCAGCAGCGTAGACCAGGCTAGCGGGAGTTGGAACACCGGGGAGCTGTTTTTT	CASSVDQASGSWNTGELFF
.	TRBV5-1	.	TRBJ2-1	TGCGCCAGCAGCTTACCGGGAGATCACAATGAGCAGTTCTTC	CASSLPGDHNEQFF
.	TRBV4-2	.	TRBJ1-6	TGTGCCAGCAGCCAAGAAGAGCTACCCAACTCACCCCTCCACTTT	CASSQEELPNSPLHF
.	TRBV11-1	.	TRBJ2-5	TGTGCCAGCAGCTTACGCGAAGCAGGGGGGCGCGAGACCCAGTACTTC	CASSLREAGGRETQYF
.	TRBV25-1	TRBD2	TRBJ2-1	TGTGCCAGCAGCCTCACTAGCGGGAGGGCCTCCTACAATGAGCAGTTCTTC	CASSLTSGRASYNEQFF
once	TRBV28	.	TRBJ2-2	TGTGCCAGCATGGGCGGGCGCAAGCTGTTTTTT	CASMGGRKLFF
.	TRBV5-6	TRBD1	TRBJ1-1	TGTGCCAGCAGCCCTGACCCGGGACAGGGGCGAGGAGCTTTCTTT	CASSPDPGQGRGAFF
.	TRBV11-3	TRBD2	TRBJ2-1	TGTGCCAGCAGCTTAGAACCTAGCGGGAGAAATGAGCAGTTCTTC	CASSLEPSGRNEQFF
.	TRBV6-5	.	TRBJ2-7	TGTGCCAGTAGCCTAGCGTGGGGGAGAGACTACGAGCAGTACTTC	CASSLAWGRDYEQYF
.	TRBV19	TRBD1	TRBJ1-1	TGTGCCACTATGGACACAGGGGGCCCGAACACTGAAGCTTTCTTT	CATMDTGGPNTEAFF
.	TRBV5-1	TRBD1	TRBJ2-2	TGCGCCAGCAGCCCGGTAGGACAGGGAGGCACCGGGGAGCTGTTTTTT	CASSPVGQGGTGELFF
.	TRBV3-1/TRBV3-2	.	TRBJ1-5	TGTGCCAGCAGCCAAGACGGGCAGCCCCAGCATTTT	CASSQDGQPQHF
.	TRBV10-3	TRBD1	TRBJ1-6	TGTGCCATCAGTGTACGGGACAGGGATTCACCCCTCCACTTT	CAISVRDRDSPLHF
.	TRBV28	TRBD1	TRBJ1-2	TGTGCCAGCTTGGACAGGATAGGCTACACCTTC	CASLDRIGYTF
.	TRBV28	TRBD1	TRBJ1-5	TGTGCCAGCAGCGAACGCTTTATGACCGGCCGAACAGGGGGAGATAGCAATCAGCCCCAGCATTTT	CASSERFMTGRTGGDSNQPQHF
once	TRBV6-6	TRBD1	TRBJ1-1	TGTGCCAGCAGTTACTTAGGGGGCAGGAACACTGAAGCTTTCTTT	CASSYLGGRNTEAFF
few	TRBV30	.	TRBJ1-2	TGTGCCTGGAGTACCTTGACAGATGGCTACACCTTC	CAWSTLTDGYTF
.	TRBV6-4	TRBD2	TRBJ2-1	TGTGCCAGCAGTGAGGGACTAGTCGGTGAGCAGTTCTTC	CASSEGLVGEQFF